This TCR beta chain is from a study of blood T cell repertoires in COVID-19. On the study more broadly: Sites in the United States, Italy and Spain provided acute and convalescent COVID-19 samples. T cells, B-cell-depleted T cells, or PBMCs provided the cDNA or gDNA that served as material.

Germline V lookup: CDR1 SQVTM, CDR2 ANQGSEA. This CDR3 has 13 residues. V lost 6 bases to trimming and J lost 7 bases; unmatched junction nucleotides: 1. In the study's own analysis: By means of reference gene primer amplification, nucleated cell counts were estimated. Some clones are missing from TCRdb's copy, which holds only in-frame ones; the method was immunoSEQ multiplex PCR. D and trimming were read from the DNA, whereas the V and J calls and clone size are those reported in that table. The table has roughly 500,000 clones, around 85% seen once; the top ten hold about 3%. The chain uses TRBV29-1 and TRBJ2-2; 14 nucleotides match TRBD2. The sample taken for sequencing was peripheral blood. The clonotype was recovered from a human donor in a cohort sampled during active COVID-19. In DNA form, the CDR3 reads TGCAGCGTCGGGACTAGCGGGAGCGGGGAGCTGTTTTTT. Amino acids: CSVGTSGSGELFF.